These 21 T cell receptor beta chains share one sample of origin, sequenced in a study of control samples from healthy donors and cancer patients. Sequencing used immunoSEQ multiplex PCR; TCRdb keeps in-frame clones, though not all of them. The table records approximately 150,000 clones, 80% to 95% of them present only once. Sequencing input: blood. The receptors were gathered from a woman aged 25 to 39 in good health.

This clone was seen a few times. The chain is built from TRBV5-4 and TRBJ2-2, with D possibly matching TRBD1 (7 bases). The length of the CDR3 is 16 residues. The ends were cut back, 0 bases at V and 5 bases at J, with 14 bases in the middle. Germline CDR1 and CDR2: SGHNT and YYREEE (reference sequence). The CDR3 loop is CASSLGSAGGTGELFF. The CDR3 DNA reads as TGTGCCAGCAGCTTGGGGTCGGCAGGGGGGACCGGGGAGCTGTTTTTT.

The chain joins TRBV23-1 to TRBJ2-5; 9 positions agree with TRBD2. TRBV23-1 is given ORF status, its function remaining uncertain. This CDR3 has 17 amino acids. V lost 2 bases and J lost 3; bases outside the gene matches: 10. The CDR3 nucleotides are TGCGCCAGCAGTCAAGTGAAGCGGGAGGCGAGGAAAGAGACCCAGTACTTC. Translation gives CASSQVKREARKETQYF.

The rearrangement links TRBV7-3 to TRBJ2-2; the D is unclear. The length of the CDR3 is 15 residues. The germline V and J ends were trimmed by 0 bases and 6 bases, with 11 bases remaining between them. CDR1 is SGHTA and CDR2 is FQGTGA in the germline V gene. CDR3 in DNA: TGTGCCAGCAGCTTAACAAGGGTCTTAGCCGGGGAGCTGTTTTTT. Translation: CASSLTRVLAGELFF.

The genes are TRBV27 and TRBJ2-3; D assignment may be TRBD1 or TRBD2 (5 bases each). V lost 2 bases to trimming and J lost 3 bases, with 12 bases between them. Germline CDR1 reads MNHEY; CDR2 reads SMNVEV (reference sequence). The CDR3 length is 15 residues. CDR3 in DNA: TGTGCCAGCAGTTTAACGGCGTGGGGGACAGATACGCAGTATTTT. It yields the protein CASSLTAWGTDTQYF.

This chain uses TRBV6-6 with TRBJ1-2, with no clear D. Looked up from germline, CDR1 is MNHNY and CDR2 is SVGAGI (reference sequence). V was shortened by 6 bases and J by 4 bases, with 9 bases between the two germline ends. This CDR3 is built from 12 residues. As DNA, the CDR3 is TGTGCCAGCAGCTCGGACCTCTATGGCTACACCTTC. This codes for CASSSDLYGYTF.

The rearrangement uses TRBV14 and TRBJ1-1, with D tentatively TRBD1 (6 bases). Germline V CDR1 and CDR2: SGHDN, FVKESK. V was trimmed by 8 bases and J by 1 base, leaving 11 bases between them. The CDR3 sequence is 13 residues long. CDR3 nucleotides: TGTGCCAGCGGCGAACAGGGGAACACTGAAGCTTTCTTT. It is translated as CASGEQGNTEAFF.

The chain combines TRBV2 with TRBJ2-2; D perhaps matches TRBD2 (5 bases). Between the trimmed V and J ends, which lost 9 bases and 0 bases, there was a span of 11 bases. The CDR3 consists of 14 residues. Germline-derived CDR1 and CDR2 are SNHLY and FYNNEI. As DNA, the CDR3 is TGTGCCAGACAAAGGGAGACGAACACCGGGGAGCTGTTTTTT. Protein product: CARQRETNTGELFF. The full variable domain, rest sourced from reference TRBV2 and TRBJ2-2, is EPEVTQTPSHQVTQMGQEVILRCVPISNHLYFYWYRQILGQKVEFLVSFYNNEISEKSEIFDDQFSVERPDGSNFTLKIRSTKLEDSAMYFCARQRETNTGELFFGEGSRLTVL.

The chain joins TRBV2 to TRBJ2-3, with 9 bases lining up with TRBD2. Germline CDR1 and CDR2: SNHLY and FYNNEI. CDR3 size: 16 residues. The J segment lost 5 bases and the V segment lost 3 bases, leaving 9 bases of the junction unmatched. The CDR3 sequence: CASSEISGSVGDTQYF. CDR3 DNA: TGTGCCAGCAGTGAGATTAGCGGGAGTGTGGGAGATACGCAGTATTTT.

In this sample, this clone turned up once. J is TRBJ1-6 and V is TRBV28, with D possibly TRBD1 on 5 matching bases. The V gene's germline CDR1 is MDHEN and CDR2 SYDVKM. V lost 6 bases and J lost 6, with 12 bases in between. The CDR3 runs 14 residues. CDR3 amino acids: CASSLTRVNSPLHF. DNA for the CDR3: TGTGCCAGCAGCCTCACCAGGGTTAATTCACCCCTCCACTTT.

The DNA of the CDR3 is TGTGCCAGCAGCCAAGATACGAGGGCTGAGACCCAGTACTTC. This gives the protein CASSQDTRAETQYF. V is TRBV4-2 and J is TRBJ2-5, with D perhaps TRBD2 (5 bases). Germline CDR1 and CDR2: LGHNA and YNFKEQ. V lost 0 bases and J 5 bases, leaving 10 bases between the germline ends. The CDR3 loop spans 14 amino acids.

V and J are TRBV9 and TRBJ1-1; 8 bases fit TRBD1. The length of the CDR3 is 14 residues. CDR1 is SGDLS, CDR2 YYNGEE, per germline. V shed 4 bases, J shed 1 base, and the junction held 3 bases outside the gene matches. The chain's CDR3 is CASSFGQGNTEAFF. Written as DNA, the CDR3 is TGTGCCAGCAGCTTTGGACAGGGGAACACTGAAGCTTTCTTT.

This chain's CDR3 is CASGLVDGSTSYNEQFF. CDR3 bases: TGTGCTAGTGGTTTGGTAGACGGGTCAACGTCCTACAATGAGCAGTTCTTC. The J gene is TRBJ2-1, the V gene TRBV12-5; the D is unclear. The germline V and J ends were trimmed by 0 bases and 1 base, with 13 bases remaining between them. Germline assignment: CDR1 LGHNT and CDR2 FRNRAP. The length of the CDR3 is 17 residues.

V gene TRBV5-4 combines with J gene TRBJ2-3; a possible D gene is TRBD2 (7 bases). The germline gives CDR1 SGHNT, CDR2 YYREEE (reference sequence). The CDR3 runs 16 residues. Deletions cut 4 bases from V and 9 bases from J, with 24 bases between. The CDR3 DNA follows: TGTGCCAGCAGCCTGGAGCCCTCTAGCGGAGGGGGGACGCAGTATTTT. It encodes CASSLEPSSGGGTQYF.

The V and J genes are TRBV10-3 and TRBJ2-5; 16 positions agree with TRBD2. The length of the CDR3 is 18 residues. The junction had 10 bases not matched to a gene; V was cut back by 6 bases and J by 3 bases. Germline-derived CDR1 and CDR2 are ENHRY and SYGVKD. The CDR3 loop is CAISDRPGTSGREETQYF. The CDR3 DNA follows: TGTGCCATCAGCGATCGTCCTGGGACTAGCGGGAGGGAAGAGACCCAGTACTTC.

The genes are TRBV18 and TRBJ1-1; TRBD1 matches 8 bases. Germline lookup yields CDR1 KGHSH and CDR2 LQKENI. This CDR3 contains 13 residues. Losses at the gene ends were 4 bases for V and 8 bases for J; bases not matched to a gene: 6. CDR3 in amino acids: CASSRDRRTEAFF. CDR3 nucleotides: TGTGCCAGCTCACGGGACAGGAGGACGGAAGCTTTCTTT.

The CDR3 coding sequence is TGTGCCAGCATCCCCGGGAACCCCGGGTGGCGAGAGACCCAGTACTTC. It encodes CASIPGNPGWRETQYF. The V and J genes are TRBV28 and TRBJ2-5; TRBD2 is a possible D gene (5 bases). CDR3 length equals 16 residues. Germline lookup yields CDR1 MDHEN and CDR2 SYDVKM. V was clipped by 7 bases and J by 4 bases, with 22 bases between them.

The chain joins TRBV19 to TRBJ2-1; 8 nucleotides match TRBD1. CDR1 and CDR2 (germline): LNHDA, SQIVND (reference sequence). With V trimmed by 6 bases and J by 7 bases, 14 bases remained unmatched. The CDR3 is 16 amino acids. CDR3 in amino acids: CASSQGASTRNNEQFF. The CDR3 DNA sequence: TGTGCCAGTAGCCAGGGGGCTAGTACCCGTAATAATGAGCAGTTCTTC.

The chain links TRBV15 to TRBJ1-4; a weak D match, TRBD1 (6 bases). Trimming shortened V by 5 bases and J by 0 bases, and 16 bases separated the two germline ends. The germline gives CDR1 LNHNV, CDR2 YYDKDF (reference sequence). This CDR3 has 17 residues. The CDR3 region has the DNA TGTGCCACCAGCCTCTCAGGGGACCTTTCAACTAATGAAAAACTGTTTTTT. Residues: CATSLSGDLSTNEKLFF.

The rearrangement joins TRBV11-2 to TRBJ1-2; weak D call: TRBD1 (5 bases). Trimming took 7 bases from V and 4 from J, leaving 13 bases between them. In germline, CDR1 is SGHAT, CDR2 FQNNGV. The CDR3 runs to 13 residues. Here the CDR3 DNA reads TGTGCCAGCAAACTACCGGGGACCTATGGCTACACCTTC. As protein: CASKLPGTYGYTF. Complete variable domain (other parts from reference TRBV11-2 and TRBJ1-2): EAGVAQSPRYKIIEKRQSVAFWCNPISGHATLYWYQQILGQGPKLLIQFQNNGVVDDSQLPKDRFSAERLKGVDSTLKIQPAKLEDSAVYLCASKLPGTYGYTFGSGTRLTVV.

The V and J genes are TRBV4-3 and TRBJ2-1; D is possibly TRBD1 or TRBD2 (5 bases each). V dropped 4 bases and J dropped 5 bases, with 18 bases sitting between them. The CDR3 extends over 16 amino acids. CDR1 is LGHNA, CDR2 YSLEER, per germline. In nucleotides, the CDR3 is TGCGCCAGCAGCCTAGAACCCGGGGCCGGAGACAATGAGCAGTTCTTC. Its translation: CASSLEPGAGDNEQFF.

CDR3 nucleotides: TGTGCCAGCAGCCAATTAACAGGGGGCTACGAGCAGTACTTC. Amino acids: CASSQLTGGYEQYF. The chain employs TRBV16 and TRBJ2-7, with 8 bases matching TRBD1. The V and J ends lost 1 base and 3 bases, in that order; junction bases with no gene match: 2. Germline V CDR1 and CDR2: KGHSY, FQNENV. This CDR3 has 14 residues.